A single sample gave rise to the 10 T cell receptor beta chains below, sequenced in a study of tumor-infiltrating lymphocytes in primary liver carcinoma. DNA and RNA were both co-extracted from 20-30 mg of bulk tissue that had not been sorted. The researchers produced TCR beta cDNA from around 0.5 ug total RNA with a constant-region primer. Three-round nested multiplex PCR performed with slightly modified ARM-PCR produced the TCR beta libraries. Use of TRBV1-TRBV30 forward primers with a C-beta reverse primer characterized the first two PCR rounds, which lasted around 9 cycles each. One entry per CDR3 protein, called by TCRdb with MiXCR from the multiplex PCR reads. The sample has about 120,000 distinct CDR3 sequences, around two thirds seen once. The sample taken for sequencing was liver tumor tissue from sampling region 1. Subset reported: tumor region T1, superior pole. The source is a woman between 55 and 75 years old with primary liver carcinoma and hepatitis B virus infection.

On this clonotype: This sequence may be a read error, since a much larger clone differs from it by one base. The chain combines TRBV12-3 or TRBV12-4 with TRBJ2-5; D remains ambiguous. This CDR3 comprises 13 residues. Here the CDR3 DNA reads TGTACCAGCAGTTCTTACTCGGGCCGGACCCAGTACTTC. This gives the protein CTSSSYSGRTQYF.

This clonotype appeared many times. The genes are TRBV4-2 and TRBJ2-1; 9 bases match TRBD2. In germline, CDR1 is LGHNA, CDR2 YNFKEQ. Unmatched junction bases numbered 8, after V lost 1 base and J lost 7 bases. The CDR3 runs to 16 residues. This chain's CDR3 is CASSQAGTSHWNEQFF. The CDR3 bases are TGTGCCAGCAGCCAAGCCGGGACTAGCCATTGGAATGAGCAGTTCTTC.

Regarding this clonotype: One junction end disagrees with the germline gene, perhaps due to a read error. This chain connects TRBV11-2 to TRBJ2-1, with TRBD2 as a possible D gene (5 bases). The CDR3 contains 14 residues. CDR1 and CDR2 (germline): SGHAT, FQNNGV. CDR3 nucleotide sequence: TGTGCCAGCAGTCCGGACCTGAGGTATAGGGAGCACTTCTTC. It specifies CASSPDLRYREHFF.

V gene TRBV6-6 combines with J gene TRBJ1-4; D gene uncertain. The V gene lost 6 bases and the J gene lost 8 bases, with 16 bases spanning the gap. Germline assignment: CDR1 MNHNY and CDR2 SVGAGI (reference sequence). The CDR3 loop spans 14 amino acids. The CDR3 here is CASRTKEGKEKLFF. The CDR3 bases are TGTGCCAGCAGAACTAAGGAAGGGAAAGAAAAACTGTTTTTT.

This clonotype has at least ten counts. The chain uses TRBV4-2 and TRBJ2-1; D not resolved. In germline, CDR1 is LGHNA, CDR2 YNFKEQ. V lost 0 bases and J lost 2, with 14 bases in between. The CDR3 is made up of 17 amino acids. CDR3 nucleotide sequence: TGTGCCAGCAGCCAAGATGGTGTTCCCCACCCCTACAATGAGCAGTTCTTC. It codes for CASSQDGVPHPYNEQFF.

This clonotype was seen at least ten times. The chain joins TRBV6-1 to TRBJ2-2; D is tentatively TRBD1 or TRBD2 (5 bases each). Per the germline V gene, CDR1 is MNHNS and CDR2 is SASEGT. The CDR3 spans 14 residues. The V and J ends lost 7 bases and 2 bases respectively, with 11 bases between them. CDR3 residues: CASIFRGNTGELFF. In DNA, the CDR3 is TGTGCCAGCATTTTCCGGGGCAACACCGGGGAGCTGTTTTTT.

A note on this clonotype: The CDR3 does not end in the conserved phenylalanine or tryptophan, so this is likely a read error. This chain links TRBV12-3 or TRBV12-4 with TRBJ2-2; TRBD2 aligns across 9 bases. CDR3 length: 17 amino acids. Trimming at V came to 7 bases and at J to 5 bases, leaving 14 bases not matched to a gene. CDR3 amino acids: CASTAGGPSTQTGELFY. The CDR3 coding sequence is TGTGCCAGCACCGCGGGAGGGCCAAGTACCCAGACCGGGGAGCTGTTTTAT.

As for this clonotype: One end of the junction fails to match germline, which may point to a read error. The genes are TRBV11-2 and TRBJ2-1; TRBD2 matches at 14 bases. The CDR3 runs to 17 residues. Germline V lookup: CDR1 SGHAT, CDR2 FQNNGV. As DNA, the CDR3 is TGTGCGAGCAACAGGAGACTAGCGGGAGGGCCGGGGGATGCGCAGTTCTTC. It translates to CASNRRLAGGPGDAQFF.

The chain recombines TRBV11-2 with TRBJ2-7; D is uncertain. V dropped 0 bases and J dropped 13 bases, with 19 bases sitting between them. CDR3 length: 14 residues. Germline V gives CDR1 SGHAT, CDR2 FQNNGV. The CDR3 sequence is CASSLDIIISDLYF. The DNA for the CDR3 is TGTGCCAGCAGCTTAGATATCATCATCTCCGATCTCTACTTC.

This rearrangement joins TRBV20-1 to TRBJ2-7; possible D gene TRBD1, 7 bases. Germline V gene sequence: CDR1 DFQATT, CDR2 SNEGSKA (reference sequence). The CDR3 has 13 residues. V was cut by 3 bases and J by 1 base, with 10 bases left in between. In DNA form, the CDR3 reads TGCAGTGCTAGGGAGGGACAGTCCTACGAGCAGTACTTC. It translates to CSAREGQSYEQYF.